The source of this T cell receptor beta chain is a study of blood T cells in healthy people across ages. In the case of this clonotype: Its antigen is not identified.

Germline values: CDR1 LGHDT, CDR2 YNNKEL (reference sequence). The CDR3 consists of 14 residues. Trimming removed 4 bases from V and 11 bases from J; junction bases left unmatched: 11. A second PCR, run for about 6 to 11 cycles, used a sample-barcoded 5' primer plus a J-beta primer mix. TCRdb analysed the 5' RACE reads with MiXCR anew, one entry per CDR3 protein. The sample has more than 500,000 distinct CDR3 sequences, roughly 28% seen once. Total RNA was isolated from each sample in quantities of at least 5 micrograms. Findings and limits, study-wide: Any conclusive comparison of naive versus antigen-experienced cells was prevented by using unsorted PBMCs.

The genes are TRBV3-1 and TRBJ1-1; 9 nucleotides line up with TRBD1. Sample: blood. The receptor comes from a woman in her sixties or seventies in good health. CDR3 loop: CASSPPRTGAEAFF. CDR3 sequence (DNA): TGTGCCAGCAGCCCGCCTCGGACAGGGGCGGAGGCTTTCTTT.